This T cell receptor beta chain stems from a study of CD8+ T cells in alopecia areata. Extraction of RNA preceded its reverse transcription into cDNA, which served as the sequencing template. The assay was immunoSEQ multiplex PCR, and TCRdb's table has in-frame clones only and misses some. The sample has roughly 180,000 clones; roughly 60% are singletons. Obtained from alopecia areata patients were lesional scalp punch biopsies along with peripheral blood. Study outcomes and limitations: Patients shared TCRs less clearly than mice did, possibly owing to HLA. Normal skin's resident alphabeta T cells are also sequenced in scalp samples.

Concerning this clone: What it binds is not known. The sample holds other DNA sequences that translate to the same CDR3.

This sample comprised CD4+ T cells sorted from blood, obtained at week 0. The source of this sequence is a human donor with alopecia areata.

The CDR3 DNA sequence: TGTGCCTGGAGTGTAGGCACTGAAGCTTTCTTT. This gives the protein CAWSVGTEAFF. The chain carries TRBV30 and TRBJ1-1; the D is unclear. CDR3 size: 11 residues. V gave up 0 bases and J gave up 4 bases, with 3 bases separating them. CDR1 is GTSNPN and CDR2 is SVGIG in the germline V gene (reference sequence).